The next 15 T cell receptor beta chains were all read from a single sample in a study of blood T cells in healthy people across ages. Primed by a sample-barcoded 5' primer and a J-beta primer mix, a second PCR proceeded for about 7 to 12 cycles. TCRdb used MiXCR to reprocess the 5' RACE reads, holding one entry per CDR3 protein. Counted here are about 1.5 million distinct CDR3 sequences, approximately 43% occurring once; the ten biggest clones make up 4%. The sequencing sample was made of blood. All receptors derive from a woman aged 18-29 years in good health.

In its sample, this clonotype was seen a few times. CDR3 in DNA: TGCAGTGCTAACCTAGCCGGGGGACCTCATCAGCCCCAGCATTTT. Translated, it gives CSANLAGGPHQPQHF. The chain recombines TRBV20-1 with TRBJ1-5, with TRBD1 as a possible D gene (5 bases). From germline, CDR1 is DFQATT and CDR2 SNEGSKA (reference sequence). The CDR3 runs 15 residues. With 4 bases removed from V and 5 bases from J, the gap between germline ends came to 18 bases.

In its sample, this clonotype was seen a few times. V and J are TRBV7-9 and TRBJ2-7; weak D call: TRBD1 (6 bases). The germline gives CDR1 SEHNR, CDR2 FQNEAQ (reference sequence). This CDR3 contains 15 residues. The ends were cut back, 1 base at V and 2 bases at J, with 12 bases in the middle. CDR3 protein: CASSLVQGPPYEQYF. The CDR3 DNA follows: TGTGCCAGCAGCTTAGTCCAGGGGCCTCCCTACGAGCAGTACTTC.

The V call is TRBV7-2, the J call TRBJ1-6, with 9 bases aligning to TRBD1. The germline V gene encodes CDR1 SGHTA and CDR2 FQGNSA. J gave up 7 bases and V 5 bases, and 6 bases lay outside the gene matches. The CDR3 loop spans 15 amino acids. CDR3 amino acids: CASSPQGAVNSPLHF. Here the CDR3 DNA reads TGTGCCAGCAGCCCACAGGGGGCTGTGAATTCACCCCTCCACTTT.

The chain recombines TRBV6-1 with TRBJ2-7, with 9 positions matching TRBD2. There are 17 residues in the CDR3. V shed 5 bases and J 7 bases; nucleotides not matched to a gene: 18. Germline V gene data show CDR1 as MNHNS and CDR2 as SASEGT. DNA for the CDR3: TGTGCCAGCAGTCCCCCCCCTGTAGCGGGAGCCGGGAAGGAGCAGTACTTC. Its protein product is CASSPPPVAGAGKEQYF.

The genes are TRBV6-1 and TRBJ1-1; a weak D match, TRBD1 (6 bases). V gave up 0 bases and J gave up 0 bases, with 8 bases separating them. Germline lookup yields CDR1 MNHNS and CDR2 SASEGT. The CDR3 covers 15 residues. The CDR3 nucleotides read TGTGCCAGCAGTGAAGCCGGGGGGCTGAACACTGAAGCTTTCTTT. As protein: CASSEAGGLNTEAFF.

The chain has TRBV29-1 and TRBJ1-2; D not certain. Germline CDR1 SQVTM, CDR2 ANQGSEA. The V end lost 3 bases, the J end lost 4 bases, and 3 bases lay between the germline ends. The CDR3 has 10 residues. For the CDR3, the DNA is TGCAGCGTTGACCCCTATGGCTACACCTTC. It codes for CSVDPYGYTF.

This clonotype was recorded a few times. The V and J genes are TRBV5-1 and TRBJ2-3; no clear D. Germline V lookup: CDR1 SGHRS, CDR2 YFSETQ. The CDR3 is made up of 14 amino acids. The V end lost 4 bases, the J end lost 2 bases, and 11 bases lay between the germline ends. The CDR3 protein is CASSLGPATDTQYF. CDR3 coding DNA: TGCGCCAGCAGCCTTGGACCCGCCACAGATACGCAGTATTTT.

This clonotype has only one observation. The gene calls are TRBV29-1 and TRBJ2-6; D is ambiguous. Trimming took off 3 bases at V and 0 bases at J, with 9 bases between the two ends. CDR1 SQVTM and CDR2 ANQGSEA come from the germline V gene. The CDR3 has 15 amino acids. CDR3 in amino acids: CSVDRSLSGANVLTF. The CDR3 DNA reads TGCAGCGTTGATCGAAGCCTCTCTGGGGCCAACGTCCTGACTTTC.

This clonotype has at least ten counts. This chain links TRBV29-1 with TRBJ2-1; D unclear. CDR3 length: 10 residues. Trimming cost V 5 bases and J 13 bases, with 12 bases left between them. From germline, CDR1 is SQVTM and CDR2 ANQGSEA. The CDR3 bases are TGCAGCGTTCTCCGAAAACCTCAGTTCTTC. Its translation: CSVLRKPQFF.

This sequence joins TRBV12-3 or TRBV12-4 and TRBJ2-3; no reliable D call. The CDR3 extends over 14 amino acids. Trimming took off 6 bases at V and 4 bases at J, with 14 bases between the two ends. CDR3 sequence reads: CASSSRVIADTQYF. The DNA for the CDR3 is TGTGCCAGCAGCTCCAGAGTGATCGCAGATACGCAGTATTTT.

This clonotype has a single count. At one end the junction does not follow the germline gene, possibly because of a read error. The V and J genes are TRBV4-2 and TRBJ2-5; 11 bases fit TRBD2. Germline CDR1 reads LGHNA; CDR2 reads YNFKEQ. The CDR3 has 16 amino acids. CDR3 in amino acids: CAGSRTTSGEQETQYF. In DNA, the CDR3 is TGTGCCGGCAGCCGAACGACTAGCGGGGAACAAGAGACCCAGTACTTC.

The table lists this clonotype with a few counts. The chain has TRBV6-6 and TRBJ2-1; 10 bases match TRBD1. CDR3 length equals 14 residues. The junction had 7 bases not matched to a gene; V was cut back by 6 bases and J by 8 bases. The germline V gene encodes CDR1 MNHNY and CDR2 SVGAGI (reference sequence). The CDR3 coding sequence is TGTGCCAGCAGACCGGGACAGGGGTGGGATGAGCAGTTCTTC. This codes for CASRPGQGWDEQFF.

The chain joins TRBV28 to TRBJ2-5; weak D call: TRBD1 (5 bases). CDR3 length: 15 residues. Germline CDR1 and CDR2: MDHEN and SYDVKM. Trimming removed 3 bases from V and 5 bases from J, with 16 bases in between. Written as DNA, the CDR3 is TGTGCCAGCAGTTTCGGGCAGGGTCTCGGGGAGACCCAGTACTTC. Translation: CASSFGQGLGETQYF.

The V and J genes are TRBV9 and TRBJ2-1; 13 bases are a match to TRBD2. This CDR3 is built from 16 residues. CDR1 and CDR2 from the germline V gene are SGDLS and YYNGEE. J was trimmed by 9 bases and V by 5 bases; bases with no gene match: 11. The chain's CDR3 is CASSKAGTSGEGEQFF. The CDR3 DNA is TGTGCCAGCAGTAAAGCCGGGACTAGCGGGGAAGGTGAGCAGTTCTTC.

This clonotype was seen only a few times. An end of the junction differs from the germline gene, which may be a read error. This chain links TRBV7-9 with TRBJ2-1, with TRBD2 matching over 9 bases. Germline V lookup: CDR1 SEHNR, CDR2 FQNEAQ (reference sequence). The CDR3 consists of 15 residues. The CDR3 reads CAGSLGASGENEQFF. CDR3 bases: TGTGCCGGCAGCTTAGGAGCTAGCGGGGAAAATGAGCAGTTCTTC.